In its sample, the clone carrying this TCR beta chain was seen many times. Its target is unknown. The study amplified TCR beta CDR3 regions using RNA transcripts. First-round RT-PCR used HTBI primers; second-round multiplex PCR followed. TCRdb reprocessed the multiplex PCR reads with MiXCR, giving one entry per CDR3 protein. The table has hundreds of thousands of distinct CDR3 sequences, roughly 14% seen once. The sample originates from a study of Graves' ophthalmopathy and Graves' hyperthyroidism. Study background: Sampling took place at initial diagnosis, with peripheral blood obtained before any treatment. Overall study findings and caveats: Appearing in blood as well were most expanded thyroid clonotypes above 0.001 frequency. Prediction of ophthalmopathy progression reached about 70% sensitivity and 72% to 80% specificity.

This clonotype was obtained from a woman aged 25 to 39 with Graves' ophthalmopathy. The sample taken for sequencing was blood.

CDR3: CAIRQGPTTYEQYF. As DNA, the CDR3 is TGTGCCATCAGACAGGGACCCACCACCTACGAGCAGTACTTC. This chain links TRBV10-3 with TRBJ2-7; perhaps TRBD1 as D (6 bases). This CDR3 spans 14 amino acids. Germline values: CDR1 ENHRY, CDR2 SYGVKD. V shed 6 bases and J shed 2 bases, with 14 bases lying between them.